The clone carrying this T cell receptor beta chain was recorded many times. Its antigen is not known. This entry comes from a study of T cells in Graves' hyperthyroidism and ophthalmopathy. Study outcomes and limitations: Ophthalmopathy was distinguished from stable hyperthyroidism by 13 V-J signatures. Also found in blood were most expanded thyroid clonotypes above 0.001.

Regions amplified from RNA transcripts were the TCR beta CDR3 regions. The HTBI primer set served for first-round RT-PCR of the TCR CDR3. One entry per CDR3 protein, called by TCRdb with MiXCR from the multiplex PCR reads. The data show roughly 350,000 distinct CDR3 sequences, roughly an eighth seen once. Patients having uncontrolled infection, another autoimmune disease, pregnancy or lactation were not included. The sample was blood. This TCR derives from a woman between 40 and 55 years old with Graves' ophthalmopathy.

CDR3 coding DNA: TGTGCCAGCATGGACGTGGGTAATTCACCCCTCCACTTT. It codes for CASMDVGNSPLHF. V usage is TRBV6-2 or TRBV6-3 and J usage is TRBJ1-6, with D hard to call. V lost 7 bases and J 6 bases, leaving 10 bases between the germline ends. This CDR3 has 13 amino acids. Germline V gene data show CDR1 as MNHEY and CDR2 as SVGEGT.